Below, 25 T cell receptor beta chains from the same sample are listed, as sequenced in a study of T-cell reconstitution after alpha-beta-depleted transplantation in children. A library of TCRbeta sequences, prepared with unique molecular identifiers, was generated. MiXCR, applied by TCRdb to the PCR reads, yields one record per CDR3 protein. The sample has hundreds of thousands of distinct CDR3 sequences, around a tenth seen once; the top ten hold 23%. The sample here was peripheral blood, taken 180 days after TCRalphabeta/CD19-depleted stem cell transplant. Source of these receptors: a male patient under 10 years old who had a stem cell transplant for chronic granulomatous disease, so the T cells may come from the graft donor.

This clonotype appeared many times. V gene TRBV3-1 combines with J gene TRBJ1-2, with D possibly matching TRBD1 (5 bases). Between the trimmed V and J ends, which lost 3 bases and 8 bases, there was a span of 7 bases. The germline V gene encodes CDR1 LGHDT and CDR2 YNNKEL (reference sequence). The CDR3 is 11 amino acids. The CDR3 coding sequence is TGTGCCAGCAGCCATGGGACCGGCTACACCTTC. Amino acids: CASSHGTGYTF.

The table lists this clonotype with many counts. This rearrangement joins TRBV12-3 or TRBV12-4 to TRBJ2-1, with TRBD2 matching 9 bases. J lost 4 bases, V lost 3 bases, and 10 bases had no gene match. CDR3 length: 17 residues. CDR3 coding DNA: TGTGCCAGCAGTTTGTTCGGGCGGGGGGGCTCATACAATGAGCAGTTCTTC. Translation: CASSLFGRGGSYNEQFF.

This clonotype was counted at least ten times. The V and J genes are TRBV6-6 and TRBJ2-6; D gene uncertain. Germline CDR1 is MNHNY and CDR2 is SVGAGI (reference sequence). This CDR3 spans 13 amino acids. With 2 bases removed from V and 3 bases from J, the gap between germline ends came to 2 bases. Written as DNA, the CDR3 is TGTGCCAGCAGTTACGGTGGGGCCAACGTCCTGACTTTC. Translating gives CASSYGGANVLTF.

Many counts were recorded for this clonotype. The genes are TRBV20-1 and TRBJ2-1; unclear D gene. Germline loops: CDR1 DFQATT, CDR2 SNEGSKA (reference sequence). V was shortened by 1 base and J by 0 bases, with 7 bases between the two germline ends. The CDR3 has 14 amino acids. The CDR3 loop reads CSARVTSSYNEQFF. The CDR3 region has the DNA TGCAGTGCTAGAGTAACGAGCTCCTACAATGAGCAGTTCTTC.

There are many counts of this clonotype. The chain employs TRBV12-5 and TRBJ2-1, with D perhaps TRBD1 (7 bases). CDR3 size: 15 residues. Germline CDR1 reads LGHNT; CDR2 reads FRNRAP. V gave up 6 bases and J gave up 3 bases, with 15 bases separating them. The CDR3 here is CASGPGGGVYNEQFF. The CDR3 nucleotides read TGTGCTAGTGGGCCCGGAGGGGGCGTCTACAATGAGCAGTTCTTC.

This clonotype was seen many times. The chain employs TRBV6-2 or TRBV6-3 and TRBJ2-1; 9 bases fit TRBD1. J lost 6 bases, V lost 4 bases, and 7 bases had no gene match. The germline V gene has CDR1 MNHEY and CDR2 SVGEGT. The length of the CDR3 is 15 residues. DNA of the CDR3: TGTGCCAGCAGTTTGGGACAGGGCGGTTTCAATGAGCAGTTCTTC. Residues: CASSLGQGGFNEQFF.

This clonotype was observed a handful of times. V gene TRBV4-1 combines with J gene TRBJ2-7, with 12 nucleotides matching TRBD1. J lost 6 bases, V lost 3 bases, and 6 bases had no gene match. The CDR3 covers 15 residues. Germline CDR1 reads MGHRA; CDR2 reads YSYEKL. The CDR3 sequence is CASSHPGQGAGEQYF. Written as DNA, the CDR3 is TGCGCCAGCAGCCATCCGGGACAGGGGGCGGGCGAGCAGTACTTC.

This clonotype showed up many times. The CDR3 region has the DNA TGTGCCAGCAGTTTAAGGGCAAACCCGAACACCGGGGAGCTGTTTTTT. Encoded protein: CASSLRANPNTGELFF. J is TRBJ2-2 and V is TRBV12-3 or TRBV12-4; D call uncertain. The germline V and J ends were trimmed by 2 bases and 0 bases, with 10 bases remaining between them. The CDR3 runs to 16 residues.

The table lists this clonotype with many counts. V is TRBV10-3 and J is TRBJ2-3; D is ambiguous. The CDR3 extends over 14 amino acids. CDR1 ENHRY and CDR2 SYGVKD come from the germline V gene. The ends were cut back, 0 bases at V and 0 bases at J, with 4 bases in the middle. The CDR3 protein is CAISESFSTDTQYF. The CDR3 region has the DNA TGTGCCATCAGTGAGTCTTTCAGCACAGATACGCAGTATTTT.

This clonotype was observed many times. The rearrangement uses TRBV20-1 and TRBJ2-7, with unresolved D. CDR3 length: 14 amino acids. The V gene lost 3 bases and the J gene lost 1 base, with 13 bases spanning the gap. CDR1 is DFQATT and CDR2 is SNEGSKA in the germline V gene (reference sequence). CDR3 loop: CSARAGGASYEQYF. CDR3 in DNA: TGCAGTGCTAGGGCCGGTGGAGCTTCCTACGAGCAGTACTTC.

This clonotype was detected many times. The chain carries TRBV7-9 and TRBJ2-4, with no clear D. In germline, CDR1 is SEHNR, CDR2 FQNEAQ (reference sequence). The V gene lost 5 bases and the J gene lost 0 bases, with 11 bases spanning the gap. CDR3 length equals 15 residues. CDR3 region: CASSLLSQAKNIQYF. The CDR3 DNA is TGTGCCAGCAGCCTCCTCAGCCAAGCCAAAAACATTCAGTACTTC.

This clonotype was found many times. The genes are TRBV5-4 and TRBJ2-5, with 7 bases aligning to TRBD1. Germline lookup yields CDR1 SGHNT and CDR2 YYREEE (reference sequence). With V trimmed by 0 bases and J by 1 base, 3 bases remained unmatched. The CDR3 loop spans 15 amino acids. In DNA form, the CDR3 reads TGTGCCAGCAGCTTGGGACAGGGCCTCCAAGAGACCCAGTACTTC. It translates to CASSLGQGLQETQYF.

The V and J genes are TRBV6-2 or TRBV6-3 and TRBJ2-1; 11 bases align to TRBD2. This CDR3 contains 20 residues. J gave up 6 bases and V 6 bases, and 22 bases lay outside the gene matches. Germline V gene data show CDR1 as MNHEY and CDR2 as SVGEGT. CDR3 residues: CASSFTLTSGRGVGGNEQFF. For the CDR3, the DNA is TGTGCCAGCAGCTTTACACTTACTAGCGGGAGAGGGGTGGGAGGCAATGAGCAGTTCTTC.

This clonotype was recorded many times. The J gene is TRBJ2-2, the V gene TRBV27, with TRBD1 matching 8 bases. Germline-derived CDR1 and CDR2 are MNHEY and SMNVEV (reference sequence). This CDR3 is 16 amino acids long. Trimming took 1 base from V and 5 from J; bases not matched to a gene: 6. CDR3 in DNA: TGTGCCAGCAGTTTATACGCAGGGGGCTGGACCGGGGAGCTGTTTTTT. Translating gives CASSLYAGGWTGELFF.

This clonotype came up many times. The chain carries TRBV29-1 and TRBJ2-5; D unresolved. In germline, CDR1 is SQVTM, CDR2 ANQGSEA. Trimming took off 7 bases at V and 1 base at J, with 10 bases between the two ends. The CDR3 consists of 12 residues. The CDR3 region is CSALTFQETQYF. DNA of the CDR3: TGCAGCGCCTTGACTTTCCAAGAGACCCAGTACTTC.

This clonotype was detected ten times or more. The CDR3 DNA sequence: TGCAGCGTTGAAGGCCCCGGGACCCTGGCAGATACGCAGTATTTT. It specifies CSVEGPGTLADTQYF. The rearrangement joins TRBV29-1 to TRBJ2-3; D tentatively fits TRBD1 or TRBD2 (5 bases each). Trimming left V 1 base short and J 4 bases short, with 15 bases between. Germline V gene lookup returns CDR1 SQVTM and CDR2 ANQGSEA. The CDR3 runs 15 residues.

The CDR3 nucleotides read TGTGCCAGCTCACCACCCGTACAAACCGATTCACCCCTCCACTTT. Its protein product is CASSPPVQTDSPLHF. The chain links TRBV18 to TRBJ1-6, with D unclear. The germline V gene encodes CDR1 KGHSH and CDR2 LQKENI. The germline V and J ends were trimmed by 0 bases and 8 bases, with 11 bases remaining between them. CDR3 size: 15 residues.

In this sample, this clonotype turned up many times. V is TRBV20-1 and J is TRBJ1-1; TRBD1 matches 7 bases. The ends lost 2 bases at V and 2 bases at J; junction bases unmatched: 11. The CDR3 length is 16 residues. CDR1 is DFQATT and CDR2 is SNEGSKA in the germline V gene (reference sequence). The CDR3 loop is CSARSLRQGSNTEAFF. In nucleotides, the CDR3 is TGCAGTGCTAGATCCCTAAGACAGGGATCAAACACTGAAGCTTTCTTT.

Ten or more counts support this clonotype. This chain connects TRBV18 to TRBJ1-1; unclear D gene. The germline gives CDR1 KGHSH, CDR2 LQKENI. The CDR3 is 15 amino acids. V shed 1 base and J shed 1 base, with 10 bases lying between them. CDR3 DNA sequence: TGTGCCAGCTCACCACTTGCAGCTTCGAACACTGAAGCTTTCTTT. It translates to CASSPLAASNTEAFF.

This clonotype was seen repeatedly, ten times or more. This chain uses TRBV29-1 with TRBJ1-1; D call uncertain. Germline CDR1 SQVTM, CDR2 ANQGSEA. V lost 4 bases, J lost 1 base, and 10 bases lay in between. This CDR3 has 13 amino acids. This CDR3 is CSVGRASNTEAFF. Written as DNA, the CDR3 is TGCAGCGTTGGACGGGCGTCGAACACTGAAGCTTTCTTT.

This clonotype has ten or more counts. The chain links TRBV5-1 to TRBJ2-3; TRBD2 matches at 15 bases. Germline CDR1 is SGHRS and CDR2 is YFSETQ. This CDR3 spans 18 amino acids. V gave up 3 bases and J gave up 4 bases; unmatched junction bases: 9. The CDR3 loop reads CASSSGLAGGPEADTQYF. CDR3 coding DNA: TGCGCCAGCAGCTCCGGACTAGCGGGGGGGCCTGAGGCAGATACGCAGTATTTT.

This clonotype came up many times. This chain connects TRBV12-3 or TRBV12-4 to TRBJ2-5, with a tentative D call TRBD1 (6 bases). Between the trimmed V and J ends, which lost 6 bases and 5 bases, there was a span of 13 bases. This CDR3 is built from 13 residues. CDR3 DNA sequence: TGTGCCAGCAGAAAACAGGGTTGGGAGACCCAGTACTTC. Amino acid sequence: CASRKQGWETQYF.

In this sample, this clonotype turned up a few times. This chain joins TRBV19 and TRBJ1-6, with 7 bases lining up with TRBD1. The germline V gene has CDR1 LNHDA and CDR2 SQIVND (reference sequence). The CDR3 extends over 15 amino acids. Germline trimming cut 7 bases from V and 8 bases from J; bases unmatched to any gene: 11. CDR3 protein: CASTTGGQIYSPLHF. The CDR3 region has the DNA TGTGCCAGTACGACCGGGGGACAGATTTATTCACCCCTCCACTTT.

This clonotype was seen at least ten times. The conserved phenylalanine or tryptophan normally closing the CDR3 is absent here, so this likely arose from a read error. It is unclear where the CDR3 begins or ends on the DNA, so no DNA is shown, and the CDR3 is as TCRdb lists it. The gene calls are TRBV4-2 and TRBJ2-4; the table's D call, TRBD2, was not checked against the DNA. The CDR3 has 9 amino acids, counting both end residues. Germline CDR1 reads LGHNA; CDR2 reads YNFKEQ. Here the CDR3 reads CASSPLPYV.

This clonotype was observed many times. The rearrangement links TRBV7-2 to TRBJ1-2, with D possibly being TRBD1 (5 bases). Germline V gene lookup returns CDR1 SGHTA and CDR2 FQGNSA. V lost 3 bases and J lost 6, with 20 bases in between. This CDR3 region has 16 residues. CDR3 protein: CASSFGLTPKGHGYTF. CDR3 nucleotides: TGTGCCAGCAGCTTTGGGTTAACTCCTAAGGGGCATGGCTACACCTTC.